This T cell receptor beta chain was captured in a study of OX40 agonist ivuxolimab in advanced cancers. Regarding the research as a whole: Ivuxolimab, which targeted the costimulatory receptor OX40 (CD134), was an agonistic, fully human IgG2 monoclonal antibody. Three dose-escalation patients achieved partial responses, one with hepatocellular carcinoma and two with cutaneous melanoma. Intravenous ivuxolimab was administered to patients every 2 weeks at six dose levels: 0.01, 0.1, 0.3, 1.5, 3 and 10 mg/kg. Peripheral TCRbeta sequencing aimed to test whether ivuxolimab altered TCR sequence diversity and caused clonal T-cell expansion. The paper reports the monotherapy dose-escalation portion (N of about 52 patients) of the phase I ivuxolimab trial. In the dose-escalation cohort, 82.7% of patients were male, and the mean age was roughly 60 years with a range of roughly 23 to 90. Patients were allowed to have had prior anti-PD-1, anti-PD-L1 or anti-CTLA-4 therapy, and 30% to 40% of the dose-escalation patients had previously received checkpoint inhibitors. Of the approximately 54 dose-escalation patients, hepatocellular carcinoma was present in roughly 19, melanoma in around 15, renal cell carcinoma in 9 and head and neck cancer in 9.

In regard to this clone: Its antigen has not been determined. One base away there is no much larger clone; base qualities are not given.

Beyond this particular receptor, the publication reports: Partial responders in the 0.1-3.0 mg/kg groups had among the lowest normalized peripheral clonal expansion, especially among CD8+ T cells. After ivuxolimab, expanded clones were on average more numerous among CD8+ T cells than among CD4+ T cells. The antigen specificity of the peripheral T cells that underwent clonal expansion was not determined. At doses from 0.1 to 3.0 mg/kg, clonal expansion was seen in both CD4+ and CD8+ blood T cells between baseline and week 6. Low levels of normalized T-cell clonal expansion were also seen in some patients who did not respond.

The trial excluded patients who had a history of autoimmune disease or who were on systemic immunosuppression. Peripheral blood for TCR sequencing was drawn from every dose cohort at baseline, at cycle 4 day 1 and at cycle 7 day 1. Samples were obtained from an open-label, multicenter, first-in-human phase I dose-escalation trial of ivuxolimab. Adults with locally advanced or metastatic melanoma, renal cell carcinoma, hepatocellular carcinoma or head and neck squamous cell carcinoma were enrolled in the trial. Before TCR sequencing, CD4+ and CD8+ T cells were separately sorted from peripheral blood. For sequencing of the TCRbeta CDR3 region, genomic DNA was extracted from the sorted cells. TCRbeta CDR3 regions were sequenced using the immunoSEQ Assay. In TCRdb, the immuneACCESS table is reduced to in-frame sequences with V and J assigned. These tables do not hold every clone; where another copy was compared, an unresolved V gene accounts for under half, and the others remain unexplained. This sample is represented by some 79,000 clones; approximately 90% of them were singletons. 0.4% to 0.5% of the sample goes to the ten largest clones.

From the cysteine up to the phenylalanine, the CDR3 has a length of 15 residues. Only the CDR3 part of the read is kept: 45 bases, read in frame from the first base. Trimming takes 6 bases off V and 5 bases off J; junction bases not matched to a gene: 12. The germline V gene supplies CDR1 SGHTA and CDR2 FQGNSA. The material was CD4+ or CD8+ T cells sorted from blood, obtained in a trial of the OX40 agonist ivuxolimab. The chain is made from TRBV7-2 and TRBJ2-7; 8 bases in the junction line up with TRBD2. The receptor comes from an adult with an advanced solid tumor such as melanoma, head and neck, liver or kidney cancer. CDR3 region: CASSVGGSGINEQYF. The DNA reads as follows: TGTGCCAGCAGTGTGGGGGGTAGCGGGATCAACGAGCAGTACTTC.